This T cell receptor beta chain was captured in a study of cytomegalovirus exposure and HLA in healthy donors. Primers: 60 Vbeta forward and 13 Jbeta reverse. Profiling relied on immunoSEQ multiplex PCR, and the TCRdb table lists in-frame clones only, not all of them. Here the sample spans about 190,000 clones, about three quarters being singletons. The CDR3 sequence is 16 residues long. V lost 2 bases to trimming and J lost 4 bases, with 16 bases between them. Germline assignment: CDR1 LGHNA and CDR2 YSLEER. The chain carries TRBV4-3 and TRBJ2-3, with D maybe TRBD1 (6 bases). The sequence was collected from a woman younger than 45 in good health and CMV-seropositive. The sequenced sample consisted of PBMCs. The CDR3 sequence is CASSQLTGNPPDTQYF. The CDR3 coding sequence is TGCGCCAGCAGCCAACTCACAGGGAATCCGCCAGATACGCAGTATTTT.